This T cell receptor (beta chain) was observed in a study of CD8 T cells in Susac syndrome (dated by TCRdb to between 2018 and 2021). A note on the overall study: Repertoire sequencing was used to test whether CD8+ T cell activation and differentiation in Susac syndrome was antigen driven. The clonality of the CD8+ T cell repertoire was compared across about 12 healthy donors, around 14 Susac syndrome patients and around 16 multiple sclerosis patients.

Remarks on this clonotype: Which antigen it targets is not known. Nothing much larger sits one base from this clone, and base qualities are not available.

RNA was extracted with the RNeasy kit and 0.5 to 1 ug was reverse transcribed using random hexamers. TCR beta CDR3 regions were amplified with the immunoSEQ multiplex PCR assay covering 54 Vbeta and 13 Jbeta segments. Bias from PCR amplification was corrected by using a synthetic template baseline for primer optimization and for computational correction. As for how the authors treated the data: Only productive sequences were kept, with reads annotated to V, D and J genes according to IMGT and analyzed in immunoSEQ Analyzer. Clonality was calculated as one minus the Shannon entropy normalized by log2 of the number of productive unique sequences. For each patient and control, public and private clones were evaluated among the 100 most prevalent clones. Clones were defined as Susac-specific when absent from the healthy and MS cohorts, from about a thousand published viral clones and from other ImmuneACCESS disease sequences. Using fastp trimming at Q25 and MiXCR clonotype assembly, TCRdb reanalyzed the public sequencing data and kept in-frame beta chains. Entries are consolidated by CDR3 protein sequence, retaining the most common genes and DNA. TCRdb's processing, not the authors', yielded these V and J calls. For this sample there are about 140,000 distinct CDR3 sequences; approximately 95% appear just once. Approximately 0.3% of the sample lies in the top ten.

Peripheral blood CD8+ and CD4+ T cells from healthy donors, Susac syndrome patients and multiple sclerosis patients were profiled using high-throughput TCR beta sequencing. Healthy donors were age- and sex-matched controls. Bulk CD8+ and CD4+ T cells were purified by magnetic negative isolation, whereas CD8+ TEMRA cells were enriched by FACS. Blood was collected in EDTA tubes and processed within 24 hours, with PBMCs isolated through density gradient centrifugation. PBMCs destined for TCR sequencing were cryopreserved in liquid nitrogen and later thawed in a 37 °C water bath. The sorted or isolated CD4+, CD8+ and CD8+ TEMRA cells reached a purity of at least 90%. Broader findings and caveats from the paper: The number of individuals in the TCR sequencing and HLA analysis was acknowledged as relatively small.

Material for sequencing was CD8+ T cells from PBMCs. The source is a human donor in good health.

The nucleotides read TGCGCCAGCAGTCAATCAATATCGATACGGGACAGTTGTCAGAGGACCCAGTACTTC. Its product reads: CASSQSISIRDSCQRTQYF. The V and J segments used are TRBV23-1 and TRBJ2-5, and 7 bases in between align with TRBD1. TRBV23-1 is an ORF, and what it does is uncertain. From V the trimming removes 0 bases and from J it removes 7 bases, while the gene matches leave 20 bases of the junction unaccounted for. Inclusive of the bounding cysteine and phenylalanine, the CDR3 is 19 residues long. Here the CDR3 DNA is all that survives: 57 bases in frame from base 1.